Only a few counts were recorded for the clone carrying this T cell receptor beta chain. The assay was immunoSEQ multiplex PCR, and TCRdb's table has in-frame clones only and misses some. The profile shows 95,000 to 100,000 clones, approximately 79% of them singletons. The entry originates in a study of blood T cell repertoires in COVID-19. Study summary: T cells, B-cell-depleted T cells, or PBMCs provided the cDNA or gDNA that served as material.

The CDR3 consists of 16 residues. V was clipped by 4 bases and J by 6 bases; unmatched bases: 11. Germline CDR1 MGHDK, CDR2 SYGVNS. Material: peripheral blood. The rearrangement joins TRBV25-1 to TRBJ2-2, with 7 nucleotides matching TRBD1. This TCR came from a woman of 80 years or more with active or convalescent COVID-19. CDR3 in DNA: TGTGCCAGCAGTGTCGCCGGGACAGAGGTCCCCGGGGAGCTGTTTTTT. Encoded protein: CASSVAGTEVPGELFF.